The clone carrying this T cell receptor (beta chain) was detected only once. This entry is derived from a study of Ad26.COV2.S vaccination and SARS-CoV-2 variants. The sample's treatment: some 20 received Ad26.COV2.S at low or high dose, single or two shots; roughly five received placebo; per-sample allocation not given. At day 63 after the first vaccine or placebo injection, samples were drawn. The method was immunoSEQ multiplex PCR; TCRdb's version includes in-frame clones alone and lacks a portion of them. The table lists under 250,000 clones, around 85% of them singletons. The CDR3 contains 16 residues. The germline gives CDR1 SGHVS, CDR2 FNYEAQ. Trimming stripped 0 bases from V and 0 bases from J, with 6 bases between.

This TCR was sampled from a person aged 18 to 59 who received the Ad26.COV2.S COVID-19 vaccine or a placebo. The starting material was peripheral blood, obtained in a trial of Ad26.COV2.S vaccine versus placebo. This sequence joins TRBV7-6 and TRBJ2-6; no firm D call. As DNA, the CDR3 is TGTGCCAGCAGCTTAGCGCTCTACTCTGGGGCCAACGTCCTGACTTTC. Translating it yields CASSLALYSGANVLTF.